This is a list of T cell receptor beta chains from one sample in a study of T-cell memory formation after mild COVID-19. TCRdb analysed the 5' RACE reads with MiXCR anew, one entry per CDR3 protein. Of under 35,000 distinct CDR3 sequences in the sample, approximately 7% were seen once. The sequenced sample was PBMCs or a T cell subset sorted from them (not recorded which). All receptors come from an adult woman who had mild COVID-19 (a few samples of this study predate the infection). Cell type and time point are not known. CDR3s include the opening cysteine and the closing phenylalanine or tryptophan. A D gene is named only where the DNA matches it firmly. Clone size is given for some rows only: seen once, a few or many times, or a class if the clone is expanded.

NA	TRBV9	medium-sized	TRBJ1-2	CASSGDPGYGYTF	TGTGCCAGCAGCGGTGACCCGGGCTATGGCTACACCTTC
TRBD1	TRBV19	many	TRBJ2-5	CASRRTGMETQYF	TGTGCCAGTAGACGGACAGGGATGGAGACCCAGTACTTC
TRBD1	TRBV11-2	many	TRBJ2-5	CASSEWRTGASQYF	TGTGCCAGCAGCGAGTGGCGGACAGGGGCGTCCCAGTACTTC
NA	TRBV10-3	many	TRBJ2-7	CAMGMANEQYF	TGTGCCATGGGGATGGCCAACGAGCAGTACTTC
TRBD1	TRBV25-1	many	TRBJ1-4	CASSGIRDRGNEKLFF	TGTGCCAGCAGTGGTATTCGGGACAGGGGGAATGAAAAACTGTTTTTT
NA	TRBV7-7	many	TRBJ2-5	CASSFAGETQYF	TGTGCTAGCAGCTTCGCGGGGGAGACCCAGTACTTC
NA	TRBV3-1	many	TRBJ2-2	CASRLRGQGDTGELFF	TGTGCCAGTAGGCTGCGAGGGCAGGGAGATACCGGGGAGCTGTTTTTT
NA	TRBV12-3/TRBV12-4	NA	TRBJ1-1	CASSLAGPGAEAFF	TGTGCCAGCAGTTTAGCAGGGCCCGGCGCTGAAGCTTTCTTT
NA	TRBV19	NA	TRBJ2-7	CASTWSHRTYEQYF	TGTGCCAGTACGTGGTCACACCGGACCTACGAGCAGTACTTC
NA	TRBV29-1	many	TRBJ2-3	CSVDTGTDTQYF	TGCAGCGTTGACACAGGCACAGATACGCAGTATTTT
TRBD1	TRBV19	few	TRBJ1-4	CASSIAETGPEEKLFF	TGTGCCAGTAGTATTGCGGAGACAGGGCCCGAAGAAAAACTGTTTTTT
NA	TRBV2	NA	TRBJ1-4	CASPRREKLFF	TGTGCCAGCCCGCGCCGAGAAAAACTGTTTTTT
NA	TRBV7-3	many	TRBJ2-1	CASSLIGGASYNEQFF	TGTGCCAGCAGCTTAATAGGAGGGGCCTCCTACAATGAGCAGTTCTTC
TRBD2	TRBV7-3	many	TRBJ2-1	CASSLRPGLAGGRSNEQFF	TGTGCCAGCAGCTTGCGCCCTGGACTAGCGGGGGGGCGGAGCAATGAGCAGTTCTTC
NA	TRBV12-3/TRBV12-4	many	TRBJ1-2	CASSPPRSSWGGYTF	TGTGCCAGCAGTCCCCCCCGAAGTTCTTGGGGTGGCTACACCTTC
NA	TRBV6-2/TRBV6-3	many	TRBJ2-6	CASSLSSGANVLTF	TGTGCCAGCAGTCTGAGCTCTGGGGCCAACGTCCTGACTTTC
NA	TRBV6-1	many	TRBJ2-3	CASRREYSTDTQYF	TGTGCCAGCAGGAGGGAGTACTCGACAGATACGCAGTATTTT
TRBD1	TRBV6-6	NA	TRBJ1-5	CASSPTGQGTESNQPQHF	TGTGCCAGCAGCCCCACAGGACAGGGGACGGAGAGCAATCAGCCCCAGCATTTT
TRBD2	TRBV20-1	many	TRBJ2-7	CSARVPPGAVAGKTDEQYF	TGCAGTGCTAGAGTCCCCCCGGGGGCGGTAGCGGGGAAGACTGACGAGCAGTACTTC
NA	TRBV2	many	TRBJ2-7	CASSAGRPSSYEQYF	TGTGCCAGCAGTGCCGGGAGACCCAGCTCCTACGAGCAGTACTTC
NA	TRBV7-9	many	TRBJ1-1	CASSLATADTEAFF	TGTGCCAGCAGCTTAGCGACAGCAGACACTGAAGCTTTCTTT
NA	TRBV5-1	many	TRBJ2-3	CASSLAGGGDTQYF	TGCGCCAGCAGCTTGGCCGGGGGTGGGGATACGCAGTATTTT